The T cell receptor (beta chain) under discussion was sequenced for a study of cytomegalovirus exposure and HLA in healthy donors. Study-wide context: According to later analysis, the same platform produced the 120 or so validation and under 750 first-cohort repertoires. Points from the study as a whole: Reported results showed that the classifier diagnosed cytomegalovirus status with high specificity and sensitivity. The authors confirmed in vitro that a few CMV-associated chains were specific for CMV antigens. The authors enumerated 164 TCR beta chains as linked to cytomegalovirus.

Libraries were prepared by immunoSEQ multiplex PCR; TCRdb keeps only in-frame clonotypes and omits some of them. The sample has over 100,000 clones, roughly 90% seen once. This clone has a single count. Its antigen is unidentified. Per the germline V gene, CDR1 is MDHEN and CDR2 is SYDVKM. This CDR3 has 16 amino acids. Trimming took 3 bases from V and 8 from J; bases not matched to a gene: 9. The clonotype originates from a woman between 18 and 30 years old in good health and CMV-seropositive. The rearrangement joins TRBV28 to TRBJ1-4; 10 positions match TRBD1. The sequencing sample was made of PBMCs. CDR3 DNA sequence: TGTGCCAGCAGTTTTCGGATGGACAGGGGGAAGGAAAAACTGTTTTTT. Translation: CASSFRMDRGKEKLFF.